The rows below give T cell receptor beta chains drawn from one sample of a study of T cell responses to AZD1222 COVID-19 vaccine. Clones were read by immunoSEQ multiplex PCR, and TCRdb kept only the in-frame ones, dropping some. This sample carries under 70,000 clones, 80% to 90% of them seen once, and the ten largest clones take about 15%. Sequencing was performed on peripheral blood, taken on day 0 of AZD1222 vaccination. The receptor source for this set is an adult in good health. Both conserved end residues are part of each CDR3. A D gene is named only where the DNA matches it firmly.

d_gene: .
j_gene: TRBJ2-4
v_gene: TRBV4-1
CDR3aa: CASNRDCGNIQYF

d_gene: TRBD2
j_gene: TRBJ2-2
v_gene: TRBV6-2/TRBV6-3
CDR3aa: CASSLAGTGTGELFF

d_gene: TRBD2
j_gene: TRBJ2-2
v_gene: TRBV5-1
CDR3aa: CASSQEGREAGELFF

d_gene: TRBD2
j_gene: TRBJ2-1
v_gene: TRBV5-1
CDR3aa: CASSLRLAGSYNEQFF

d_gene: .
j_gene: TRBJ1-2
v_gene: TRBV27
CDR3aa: CASRSPGPPYGYTF

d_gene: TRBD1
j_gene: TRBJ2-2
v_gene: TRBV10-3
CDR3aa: CAISKIPGQGSNTGELFF

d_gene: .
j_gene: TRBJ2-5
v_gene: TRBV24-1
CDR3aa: CATSEATGTQYF

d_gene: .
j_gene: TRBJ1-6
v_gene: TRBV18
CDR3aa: CASSPGPGFIPLHF

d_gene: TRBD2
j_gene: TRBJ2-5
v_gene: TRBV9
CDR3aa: CASSARLAGVSETQYF

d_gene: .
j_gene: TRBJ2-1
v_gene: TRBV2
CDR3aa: CASSENRDVGEQFF

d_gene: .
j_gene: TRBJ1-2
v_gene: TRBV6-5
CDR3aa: CASSYEQQVGYGYTF